Listed below are T cell receptor beta chains from one sample, sequenced in a study of T cells after posttransplantation cyclophosphamide. Only in-frame clones appear in the TCRdb table, and some are missing; sequencing was by immunoSEQ multiplex PCR. Found here are about 43,000 clones, less than 95% of them singletons; the top ten hold 2% to 2.5%. Sample: PBMCs, taken 55 to 70 days after allogeneic stem cell transplant with posttransplant cyclophosphamide. These TCRs come from a male patient over 55 who received an allogeneic stem cell transplant from a related donor and was CMV-positive. Some T cells may trace back to the graft donor. Both conserved end residues are part of each CDR3. Fields, in order: D gene, clone size, J gene, V gene, CDR3 protein, CDR3 DNA. D genes are given only for firm matches. Clone sizes are given selectively: once, few, many, or a class where the clone is expanded.

>NA|NA|TRBJ2-5|TRBV5-4
CASSLSLGGGETQYF
TGTGCCAGCAGCTTGTCTCTGGGAGGAGGAGAGACCCAGTACTTC
>NA|once|TRBJ1-1|TRBV7-9
CASTPAENRDTEAFF
TGTGCCAGCACCCCCGCGGAAAACAGGGACACTGAAGCTTTCTTT
>TRBD1|NA|TRBJ1-2|TRBV19
CASSTTGVNYGYTF
TGTGCCAGTAGTACGACAGGGGTGAACTATGGCTACACCTTC
>NA|NA|TRBJ1-5|TRBV6-6
CASSYEKGSNQPQHF
TGTGCCAGCAGTTACGAAAAGGGGAGCAATCAGCCCCAGCATTTT
>TRBD1|NA|TRBJ1-2|TRBV19
CASSPFGTENYGYTF
TGTGCCAGTAGTCCCTTTGGGACAGAAAACTATGGCTACACCTTC
>NA|once|TRBJ1-4|TRBV2
CASSRKDRLNEKLFF
TGTGCCAGCAGCCGAAAGGACAGACTTAATGAAAAACTGTTTTTT
>NA|NA|TRBJ2-5|TRBV11-2
CASSLRSVQETQYF
TGTGCCAGCAGCTTACGGTCGGTTCAAGAGACCCAGTACTTC
>TRBD2|NA|TRBJ2-2|TRBV11-3
CASRSGTSGPGELFF
TGTGCCAGCAGGTCGGGGACTAGCGGTCCCGGGGAGCTGTTTTTT
>TRBD2|NA|TRBJ2-1|TRBV7-9
CASSFSSGGAQGEQFF
TGTGCCAGCAGCTTCAGTAGCGGGGGGGCCCAGGGTGAGCAGTTCTTC
>TRBD1|NA|TRBJ1-1|TRBV29-1
CSAYGTGKTEAFF
TGCAGCGCGTACGGGACAGGGAAAACTGAAGCTTTCTTT
>NA|NA|TRBJ2-2|TRBV10-3
CAISSRGYENTGELFF
TGTGCCATCAGTTCCCGGGGGTATGAGAACACCGGGGAGCTGTTTTTT
>NA|once|TRBJ2-3|TRBV15
CATRSHSTDTQYF
TGTGCCACCAGGAGCCACAGCACAGATACGCAGTATTTT
>NA|NA|TRBJ2-7|TRBV19
CASSFSVSTYEQYF
TGTGCCAGTAGTTTCAGTGTCTCCACCTACGAGCAGTACTTC
>TRBD1|once|TRBJ1-2|TRBV9
CASSAGRRTGGNYGYTF
TGTGCCAGCAGCGCCGGTAGGCGGACAGGGGGAAACTATGGCTACACCTTC
>NA|few|TRBJ1-2|TRBV2
CASSSGLHGYTF
TGTGCCAGCAGCTCCGGACTGCATGGCTACACCTTC
>NA|NA|TRBJ1-2|TRBV7-2
CASSYRQTYYGYTF
TGTGCCAGCAGCTACCGACAGACCTACTATGGCTACACCTTC